There are a few counts of the clone carrying this T cell receptor (beta chain). Its antigen is unknown. CDR1 and CDR2 (germline): ENHRY, SYGVKD. CDR3 length: 13 amino acids. The V and J ends lost 2 bases and 3 bases respectively, with 7 bases between them. It was with a sample-barcoded 5' primer and a J-beta primer mix that a second PCR of about 7 to 12 cycles was run. TCRdb re-called the 5' RACE reads with MiXCR, one entry per CDR3 protein. The repertoire consists of some 1,800,000 distinct CDR3 sequences, with about 39% occurring once and the leading ten covering 20% to 25%. This specimen belongs to a study of blood T cells in healthy people across ages. Notes on the study in general: While age rose, TCR beta diversity per million T cells dropped in a roughly linear way.

Source material: blood. The chain links TRBV10-3 to TRBJ1-2; D may be TRBD1 (6 bases). The receptor was derived from a human donor in good health. The CDR3 loop reads CAISERQDYGYTF. The CDR3 bases are TGTGCCATCAGTGAGAGACAGGACTATGGCTACACCTTC.